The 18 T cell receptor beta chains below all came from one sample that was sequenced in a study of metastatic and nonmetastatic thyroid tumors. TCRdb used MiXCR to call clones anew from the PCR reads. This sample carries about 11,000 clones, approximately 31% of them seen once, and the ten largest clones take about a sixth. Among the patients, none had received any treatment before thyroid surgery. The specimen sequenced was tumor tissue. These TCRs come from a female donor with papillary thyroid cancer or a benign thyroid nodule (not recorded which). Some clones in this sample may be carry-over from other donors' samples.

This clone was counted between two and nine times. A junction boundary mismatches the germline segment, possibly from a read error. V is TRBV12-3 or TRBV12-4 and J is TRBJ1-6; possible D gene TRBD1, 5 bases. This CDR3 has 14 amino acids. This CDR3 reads CASSTPRDAGQSFF. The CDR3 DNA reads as TGTGCCAGCAGTACCCCCCGGGACGCGGGCCAATCTTTCTTT.

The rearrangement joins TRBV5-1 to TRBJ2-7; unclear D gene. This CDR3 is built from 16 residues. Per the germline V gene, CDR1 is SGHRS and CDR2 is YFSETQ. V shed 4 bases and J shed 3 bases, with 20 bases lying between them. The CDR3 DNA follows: TGCGCCAGCAGCCCAAATGACCTTCCATGGTACTACGAGCAGTACTTC. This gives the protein CASSPNDLPWYYEQYF. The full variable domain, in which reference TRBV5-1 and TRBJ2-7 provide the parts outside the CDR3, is KAGVTQTPRYLIKTRGQQVTLSCSPISGHRSVSWYQQTPGQGLQFLFEYFSETQRNKGNFPGRFSGRQFSNSRSEMNVSTLELGDSALYLCASSPNDLPWYYEQYFGPGTRLTVT.

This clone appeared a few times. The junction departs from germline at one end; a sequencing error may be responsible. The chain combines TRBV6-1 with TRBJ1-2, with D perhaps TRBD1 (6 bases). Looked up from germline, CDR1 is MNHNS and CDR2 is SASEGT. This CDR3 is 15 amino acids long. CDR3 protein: CASSDWGGSNGGYAF. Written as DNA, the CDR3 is TGTGCCAGCAGTGACTGGGGAGGCTCTAATGGGGGCTACGCCTTC.

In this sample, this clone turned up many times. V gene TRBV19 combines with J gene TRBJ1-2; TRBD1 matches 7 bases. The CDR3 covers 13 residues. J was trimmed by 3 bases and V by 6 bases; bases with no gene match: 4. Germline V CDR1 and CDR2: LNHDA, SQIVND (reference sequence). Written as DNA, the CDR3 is TGTGCCAGTAGAACCCAGGGGGACTATGGCTACACCTTC. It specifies CASRTQGDYGYTF.

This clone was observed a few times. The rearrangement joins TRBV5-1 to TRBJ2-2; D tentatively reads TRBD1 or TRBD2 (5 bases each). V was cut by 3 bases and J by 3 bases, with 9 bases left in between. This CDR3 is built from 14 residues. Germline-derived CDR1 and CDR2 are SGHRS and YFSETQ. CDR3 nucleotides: TGCGCCAGCAGCTCCGGGACGCACACCGGGGAGCTGTTTTTT. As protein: CASSSGTHTGELFF.

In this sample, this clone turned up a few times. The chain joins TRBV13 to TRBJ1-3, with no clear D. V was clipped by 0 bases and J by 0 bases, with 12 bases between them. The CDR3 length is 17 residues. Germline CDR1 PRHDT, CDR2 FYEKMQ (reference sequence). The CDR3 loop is CASSLGPVTSSGNTIYF. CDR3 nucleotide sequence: TGTGCCAGCAGCTTAGGCCCGGTGACGAGCTCTGGAAACACCATATATTTT.

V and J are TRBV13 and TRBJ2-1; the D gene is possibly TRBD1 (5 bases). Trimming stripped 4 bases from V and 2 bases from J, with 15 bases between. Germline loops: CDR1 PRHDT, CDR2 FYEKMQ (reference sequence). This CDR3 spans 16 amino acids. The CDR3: CASSSLGKGPYNEQFF. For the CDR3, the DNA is TGTGCCAGCAGCTCACTGGGCAAGGGGCCCTACAATGAGCAGTTCTTC.

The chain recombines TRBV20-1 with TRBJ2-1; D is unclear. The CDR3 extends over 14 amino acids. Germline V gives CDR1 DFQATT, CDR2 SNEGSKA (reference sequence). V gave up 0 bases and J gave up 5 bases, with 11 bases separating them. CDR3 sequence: CSARDPVSDNEQFF. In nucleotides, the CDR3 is TGCAGTGCTAGAGATCCTGTCAGTGACAATGAGCAGTTCTTC.

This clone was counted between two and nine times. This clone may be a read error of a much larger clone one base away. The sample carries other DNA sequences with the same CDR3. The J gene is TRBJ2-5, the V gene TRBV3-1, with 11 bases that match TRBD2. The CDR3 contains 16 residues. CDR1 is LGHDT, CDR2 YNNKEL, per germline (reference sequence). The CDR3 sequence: CASSQGPSGGKETQYF. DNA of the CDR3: TGCGCCAGCAGCCAAGGCCCTAGCGGGGGGAAGGAGACCCAGTACTTC.

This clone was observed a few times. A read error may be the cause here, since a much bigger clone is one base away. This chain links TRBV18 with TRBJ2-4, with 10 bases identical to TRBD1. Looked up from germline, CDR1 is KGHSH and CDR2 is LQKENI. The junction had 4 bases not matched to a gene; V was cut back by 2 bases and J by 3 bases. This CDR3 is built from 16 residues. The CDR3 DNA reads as TGTGCCAGCTCACCAAGCCGGACAGGGGGCAAAAACATTCAGTACTTC. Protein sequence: CASSPSRTGGKNIQYF.

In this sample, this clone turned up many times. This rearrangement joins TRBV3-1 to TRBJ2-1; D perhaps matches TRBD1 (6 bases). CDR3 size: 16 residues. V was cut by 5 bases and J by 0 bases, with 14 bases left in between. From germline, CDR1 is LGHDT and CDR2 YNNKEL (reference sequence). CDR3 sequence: CASSETRGSSYNEQFF. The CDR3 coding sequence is TGTGCCAGCAGCGAGACAAGGGGGAGCTCCTACAATGAGCAGTTCTTC.

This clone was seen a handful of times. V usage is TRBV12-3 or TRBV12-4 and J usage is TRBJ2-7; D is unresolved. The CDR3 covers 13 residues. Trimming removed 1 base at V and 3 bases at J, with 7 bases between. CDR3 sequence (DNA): TGTGCCAGCAGTTTAGGGCAGTTCTACGAGCAGTACTTC. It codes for CASSLGQFYEQYF.

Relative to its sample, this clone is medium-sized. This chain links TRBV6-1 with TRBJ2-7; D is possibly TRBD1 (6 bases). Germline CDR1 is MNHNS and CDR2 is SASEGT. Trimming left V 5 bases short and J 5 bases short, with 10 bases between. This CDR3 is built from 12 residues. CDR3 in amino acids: CASSTWGHEQYF. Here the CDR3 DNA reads TGTGCCAGCAGTACGTGGGGGCACGAGCAGTACTTC.

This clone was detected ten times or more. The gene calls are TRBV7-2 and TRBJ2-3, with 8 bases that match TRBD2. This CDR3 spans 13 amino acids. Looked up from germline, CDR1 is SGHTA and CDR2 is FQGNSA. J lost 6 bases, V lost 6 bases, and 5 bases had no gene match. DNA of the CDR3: TGTGCCAGCAGGGGACTAGTGGCCGATACGCAGTATTTT. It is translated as CASRGLVADTQYF. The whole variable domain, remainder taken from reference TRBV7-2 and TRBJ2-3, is GAGVSQSPSNKVTEKGKDVELRCDPISGHTALYWYRQSLGQGLEFLIYFQGNSAPDKSGLPSDRFSAERTGGSVSTLTIQRTQQEDSAVYLCASRGLVADTQYFGPGTRLTVL.

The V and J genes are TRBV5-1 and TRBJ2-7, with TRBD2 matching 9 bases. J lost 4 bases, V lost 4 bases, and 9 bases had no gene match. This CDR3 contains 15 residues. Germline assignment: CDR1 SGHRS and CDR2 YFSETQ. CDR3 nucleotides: TGCGCCAGCAGCCCCCGAGCGGGGGGAATTTACGAGCAGTACTTC. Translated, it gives CASSPRAGGIYEQYF.

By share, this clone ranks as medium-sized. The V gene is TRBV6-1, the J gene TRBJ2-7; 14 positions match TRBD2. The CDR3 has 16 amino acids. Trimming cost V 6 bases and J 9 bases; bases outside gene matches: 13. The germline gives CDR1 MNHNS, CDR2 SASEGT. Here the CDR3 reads CASRPTGTSGRKGQYF. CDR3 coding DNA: TGTGCCAGCAGGCCGACCGGGACTAGCGGGAGAAAAGGGCAGTACTTC.

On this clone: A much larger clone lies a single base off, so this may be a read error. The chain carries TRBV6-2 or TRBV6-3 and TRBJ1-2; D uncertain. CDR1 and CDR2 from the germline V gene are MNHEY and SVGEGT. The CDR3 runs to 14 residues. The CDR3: CASRSDPEDYGYTF. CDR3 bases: TGTGCCAGCAGGTCGGACCCAGAGGACTACGGCTACACCTTC.

CDR3 protein: CASSLEGCGGLTDTQYF. CDR3 coding DNA: TGTGCCAGCAGCTTAGAGGGTTGCGGGGGGTTGACAGATACGCAGTATTTT. The chain uses TRBV11-1 and TRBJ2-3, with TRBD2 matching 8 bases. Germline V lookup: CDR1 SGHAT, CDR2 FQDESV (reference sequence). This CDR3 comprises 17 residues. J was trimmed by 3 bases and V by 1 base; bases with no gene match: 9.